These 27 T cell receptor beta chains were sequenced from one sample in a study of T cell repertoires in cytomegalovirus infection. These receptors lack a known antigen. TCRdb processed the reads anew with MiXCR; each CDR3 protein has one entry. Seen here are just over 450,000 distinct CDR3 sequences, under 45% observed once, and the top ten hold roughly two fifths. Sequenced here: cultured PBMCs, sampled from culture after CMV antigen stimulation. The receptors shown here come from a human donor in good health (CMV status not recorded). Some clones in this sample may be carry-over from other donors' samples.

This clonotype was seen only a few times. This chain joins TRBV12-3 or TRBV12-4 and TRBJ1-5; possibly TRBD1 for D (5 bases). Between the trimmed V and J ends, which lost 5 bases and 7 bases, there was a span of 15 bases. The CDR3 has 14 amino acids. DNA for the CDR3: TGTGCCAGCAGTCCGACAGTGGAGAGCCAGCCCCAGCATTTT. It is translated as CASSPTVESQPQHF.

The chain couples TRBV14 to TRBJ2-1, with D maybe TRBD2 (5 bases). Trimming shortened V by 0 bases and J by 4 bases, and 13 bases separated the two germline ends. The CDR3 contains 16 residues. Per germline, CDR1 SGHDN and CDR2 FVKESK. CDR3 residues: CASSQDVGRAYNEQFF. DNA of the CDR3: TGTGCCAGCAGCCAAGATGTAGGGCGGGCTTACAATGAGCAGTTCTTC.

This clonotype was detected ten times or more. The chain has TRBV7-2 and TRBJ2-7, with unresolved D. The CDR3 covers 14 residues. The germline V gene encodes CDR1 SGHTA and CDR2 FQGNSA. Trimming left V 3 bases short and J 0 bases short, with 9 bases between. CDR3 amino acids: CASSFYLSSYEQYF. DNA for the CDR3: TGTGCCAGCAGCTTTTACTTGAGCTCCTACGAGCAGTACTTC. The whole variable domain, remainder taken from reference TRBV7-2 and TRBJ2-7, is GAGVSQSPSNKVTEKGKDVELRCDPISGHTALYWYRQSLGQGLEFLIYFQGNSAPDKSGLPSDRFSAERTGGSVSTLTIQRTQQEDSAVYLCASSFYLSSYEQYFGPGTRLTVT.

The V and J genes are TRBV7-6 and TRBJ2-7, with D perhaps assigned TRBD1 or TRBD2 (5 bases each). CDR1 is SGHVS and CDR2 is FNYEAQ in the germline V gene. The CDR3 totals 15 residues. Trimming pared 4 bases from V and 0 bases from J, leaving 13 bases between. CDR3 protein: CASSSGGESSYEQYF. The CDR3 nucleotides read TGTGCCAGCAGCTCTGGGGGTGAGAGCTCCTACGAGCAGTACTTC.

This chain uses TRBV6-1 with TRBJ2-1; 10 positions match TRBD2. J was trimmed by 1 base and V by 6 bases; bases with no gene match: 18. This CDR3 comprises 20 residues. Germline values: CDR1 MNHNS, CDR2 SASEGT. The CDR3 sequence: CASSSLTESGRAWSYNEQFF. The CDR3 region has the DNA TGTGCCAGCAGCTCGCTTACGGAGAGCGGGAGGGCCTGGTCCTACAATGAGCAGTTCTTC.

The rearrangement links TRBV7-9 to TRBJ2-1; no clear D gene. The germline V gene has CDR1 SEHNR and CDR2 FQNEAQ (reference sequence). The ends were cut back, 1 base at V and 4 bases at J, with 11 bases in the middle. This CDR3 is 15 amino acids long. DNA for the CDR3: TGTGCCAGCAGCTTAGTTCACCCTGGTTACAATGAGCAGTTCTTC. It yields the protein CASSLVHPGYNEQFF. The entire variable domain, with the rest obtained from reference TRBV7-9 and TRBJ2-1, is as follows: DTGVSQNPRHKITKRGQNVTFRCDPISEHNRLYWYRQTLGQGPEFLTYFQNEAQLEKSRLLSDRFSAERPKGSFSTLEIQRTEQGDSAMYLCASSLVHPGYNEQFFGPGTRLTVL.

The J gene is TRBJ2-2, the V gene TRBV11-2, with D maybe TRBD1 (5 bases). Per germline, CDR1 SGHAT and CDR2 FQNNGV. The CDR3 is 15 amino acids. Trimming left V 5 bases short and J 1 base short, with 11 bases between. This CDR3 is CASSPRAQNTGELFF. CDR3 DNA sequence: TGTGCCAGCAGCCCCAGGGCTCAGAACACCGGGGAGCTGTTTTTT.

This clonotype was seen a handful of times. This chain joins TRBV12-3 or TRBV12-4 and TRBJ2-1, with TRBD2 identical over 9 bases. This CDR3 comprises 18 residues. J was trimmed by 2 bases and V by 4 bases; bases with no gene match: 12. The CDR3 nucleotides read TGTGCCAGCAGTTCCCCGACTTCGCGGGAGGGTACCTACAATGAGCAGTTCTTC. This translates into CASSSPTSREGTYNEQFF.

In regard to this clonotype: One end of the junction varies from germline; a read error may be responsible. The chain has TRBV12-3 or TRBV12-4 and TRBJ1-4, with D possibly TRBD1 on 5 matching bases. This CDR3 contains 16 residues. Here the CDR3 DNA reads TGTGCCAGCAGCTTAGGGTTCCGAGGGGTTAATGAAAAACTGTTTTTT. As protein: CASSLGFRGVNEKLFF.

This chain links TRBV27 with TRBJ2-5; the match to TRBD1 covers 8 bases. The CDR3 loop spans 17 amino acids. Germline assignment: CDR1 MNHEY and CDR2 SMNVEV (reference sequence). V dropped 1 base and J dropped 1; count of bases not matched to a gene: 8. This chain's CDR3 is CASSLYHRGNLQETQYF. Written as DNA, the CDR3 is TGTGCCAGCAGTTTATATCACAGGGGGAATCTCCAAGAGACCCAGTACTTC.

The rearrangement uses TRBV28 and TRBJ2-3; TRBD2 matches 9 bases. Germline V lookup: CDR1 MDHEN, CDR2 SYDVKM. This CDR3 spans 18 amino acids. Unmatched junction bases numbered 19, after V lost 8 bases and J lost 4 bases. CDR3 nucleotides: TGTGCCAGCGTACCGACATCCGGGACTAGCTGGAGGCCAGATACGCAGTATTTT. Residues: CASVPTSGTSWRPDTQYF.

The DNA of the CDR3 is TGTGCCAGCAGGCCCACCCTAGCAGGGGCCCGAGAGACCCAGTACTTC. This translates into CASRPTLAGARETQYF. The chain uses TRBV6-1 and TRBJ2-5; D might be TRBD1 (6 bases). The germline gives CDR1 MNHNS, CDR2 SASEGT. There are 16 residues in the CDR3. V dropped 6 bases and J dropped 4 bases, with 21 bases sitting between them.

This clonotype appeared once. The genes are TRBV18 and TRBJ1-2, with D hard to call. The CDR3 spans 15 residues. CDR1 is KGHSH, CDR2 LQKENI, per germline. The V gene lost 4 bases and the J gene lost 4 bases, with 16 bases spanning the gap. The CDR3 sequence: CASSRSGVSGYGYTF. In DNA form, the CDR3 reads TGTGCCAGCTCACGATCGGGAGTGTCCGGCTATGGCTACACCTTC.

This chain uses TRBV7-2 with TRBJ1-5; D unclear. The CDR3 extends over 14 amino acids. CDR1 is SGHTA, CDR2 FQGNSA, per germline. Trimming pared 5 bases from V and 2 bases from J, leaving 10 bases between. The CDR3 loop is CASSLNIGNQPQHF. The DNA of the CDR3 is TGTGCCAGCAGCCTCAATATTGGCAATCAGCCCCAGCATTTT.

The V gene is TRBV6-6, the J gene TRBJ1-2, with D unclear. Germline V gene lookup returns CDR1 MNHNY and CDR2 SVGAGI (reference sequence). The CDR3 is 14 residues long. V was clipped by 2 bases and J by 2 bases, with 9 bases between them. DNA for the CDR3: TGTGCCAGCAGTTACGACTCTGCAAACTATGGCTACACCTTC. This encodes CASSYDSANYGYTF.

This clonotype was seen more than once but under ten times. J is TRBJ2-6 and V is TRBV11-2, with D tentatively TRBD1 (6 bases). The CDR3 loop spans 15 amino acids. V was shortened by 5 bases and J by 1 base, with 9 bases between the two germline ends. CDR1 is SGHAT and CDR2 is FQNNGV in the germline V gene. The CDR3 DNA follows: TGTGCCAGCAGCCCCGGACAGTCTGGGGCCAACGTCCTGACTTTC. Translated: CASSPGQSGANVLTF.

This clonotype has more than one count but fewer than ten. The chain recombines TRBV6-8 with TRBJ1-6, with a weak D call TRBD1 (5 bases). The V gene lost 0 bases and the J gene lost 7 bases, with 7 bases spanning the gap. CDR3 length: 14 residues. Germline V gene lookup returns CDR1 MNHGY and CDR2 SAAAGT. Here the CDR3 DNA reads TGTGCCAGCAGTTACTCTAACAGGAATTCACCCCTCCACTTT. Its translation: CASSYSNRNSPLHF.

V gene TRBV7-2 combines with J gene TRBJ1-1; 7 bases are a match to TRBD1. Losses at the gene ends were 2 bases for V and 5 bases for J; bases not matched to a gene: 5. The CDR3 sequence is 14 residues long. The germline gives CDR1 SGHTA, CDR2 FQGNSA. The CDR3 nucleotides read TGTGCCAGCAGCTTATATCAGGGGGGGACTGAAGCTTTCTTT. Translated: CASSLYQGGTEAFF.

The chain joins TRBV12-3 or TRBV12-4 to TRBJ2-2; a weak D match, TRBD2 (5 bases). V dropped 7 bases and J dropped 3 bases, with 15 bases sitting between them. There are 15 residues in the CDR3. As DNA, the CDR3 is TGTGCCAGCAACCCGGGAAGCGCGGACACCGGGGAGCTGTTTTTT. Encoded protein: CASNPGSADTGELFF.

This clonotype was seen more than once but under ten times. V is TRBV6-2 or TRBV6-3 and J is TRBJ1-1; D possibly corresponds to TRBD1 (5 bases). The germline V and J ends were trimmed by 3 bases and 0 bases, with 14 bases remaining between them. Germline-derived CDR1 and CDR2 are MNHEY and SVGEGT. The CDR3 spans 16 residues. CDR3 nucleotides: TGTGCCAGCAGTTATGGGGGGGACTCTTTGAACACTGAAGCTTTCTTT. This translates into CASSYGGDSLNTEAFF.

In its sample, this clonotype was seen a few times. The chain joins TRBV6-6 to TRBJ1-2, with D perhaps TRBD1 (5 bases). Deletions cut 5 bases from V and 4 bases from J, with 11 bases between. Germline CDR1 is MNHNY and CDR2 is SVGAGI (reference sequence). The CDR3 has 13 residues. CDR3 residues: CASSRVGPYGYTF. The CDR3 DNA reads as TGTGCCAGCAGTCGGGTGGGGCCCTATGGCTACACCTTC.

This clonotype was recorded at least ten times. This chain's CDR3 is CASSDIHSNQPQHF. Here the CDR3 DNA reads TGTGCCAGCAGTGACATACATAGCAATCAGCCCCAGCATTTT. The gene calls are TRBV6-1 and TRBJ1-5; no definite D call. The CDR3 is made up of 14 amino acids. Per germline, CDR1 MNHNS and CDR2 SASEGT. Deletions cut 3 bases from V and 0 bases from J, with 6 bases between.

This clonotype was seen a handful of times. The chain links TRBV12-3 or TRBV12-4 to TRBJ2-3; 10 bases line up with TRBD2. J lost 6 bases, V lost 7 bases, and 7 bases had no gene match. This CDR3 region has 14 residues. The CDR3 DNA reads as TGTGCCAGCACTCTAGGGACTAGCGTTGATACGCAGTATTTT. This encodes CASTLGTSVDTQYF.

The CDR3: CASSVRTVYEQYF. The CDR3, as DNA: TGTGCCAGCAGTGTACGGACAGTATACGAGCAGTACTTC. This chain uses TRBV2 with TRBJ2-7; a possible D gene is TRBD1 (6 bases). The CDR3 is 13 residues long. Germline CDR1 reads SNHLY; CDR2 reads FYNNEI. The V end lost 4 bases, the J end lost 4 bases, and 11 bases lay between the germline ends.

The chain is built from TRBV6-2 or TRBV6-3 and TRBJ2-7; D perhaps matches TRBD2 (5 bases). The germline V gene encodes CDR1 MNHEY and CDR2 SVGEGT. CDR3 length: 17 residues. Trimming removed 6 bases at V and 7 bases at J, with 28 bases between. This chain's CDR3 is CASRNALSGGDWEEQYF. DNA for the CDR3: TGTGCCAGCAGAAACGCCCTCAGCGGAGGTGACTGGGAGGAGCAGTACTTC.

This clonotype was detected a few times. The chain uses TRBV6-1 and TRBJ1-4; TRBD1 matches at 9 bases. Unmatched junction bases numbered 2, after V lost 6 bases and J lost 0 bases. The CDR3 length is 15 residues. Germline loops: CDR1 MNHNS, CDR2 SASEGT. The CDR3 loop is CASRGQGATNEKLFF. The CDR3 nucleotides are TGTGCCAGCAGGGGACAGGGCGCAACTAATGAAAAACTGTTTTTT.

The chain employs TRBV6-6 and TRBJ2-1, with 7 bases lining up with TRBD2. The trim removed 8 bases at V and 7 bases at J, leaving 11 bases unmatched. Germline-derived CDR1 and CDR2 are MNHNY and SVGAGI (reference sequence). The CDR3 totals 14 residues. The CDR3: CASPGGHTANEQFF. Written as DNA, the CDR3 is TGTGCCAGCCCGGGAGGTCACACGGCGAATGAGCAGTTCTTC.